One and the same sample provided the 4 T cell receptor beta chains below, sequenced in a study of CD8 T cells in Susac syndrome. Reverse transcription of about 0.5 to 1 ug RNA used random hexamers. TCRdb recomputed calls from the immunoSEQ multiplex PCR reads with MiXCR, one row per CDR3 protein. The sample lists roughly 180,000 distinct CDR3 sequences; less than 95% were seen once. Specimen: CD4+ T cells from PBMCs. Source of these receptors: a human donor in good health.

This chain links TRBV23-1 with TRBJ2-5; tentatively, D is TRBD1 or TRBD2 (5 bases each). TRBV23-1 is marked as an open reading frame, function uncertain. The CDR3 spans 17 residues. The V end was cut by 3 bases, the J end by 7 bases, with 24 bases between. CDR3 loop: CASSHHLAGSALGTQYF. CDR3 coding DNA: TGCGCCAGCAGTCACCACCTGGCAGGGAGTGCCCTGGGGACCCAGTACTTC.

The V call is TRBV12-3 or TRBV12-4, the J call TRBJ1-1; possibly TRBD1 for D (6 bases). The CDR3 covers 11 residues. V was cut by 7 bases and J by 6 bases, with 9 bases left in between. CDR3 in amino acids: CASTEGAEAFF. CDR3 nucleotide sequence: TGTGCCAGCACGGAGGGGGCTGAAGCTTTCTTT.

This CDR3 reads CASSYISGSSTGELFF. The DNA of the CDR3 is TGTGCCAGCAGTTATATTAGCGGGAGTTCGACCGGGGAGCTGTTTTTT. The chain links TRBV12-3 or TRBV12-4 to TRBJ2-2; TRBD2 aligns across 9 bases. The CDR3 runs to 16 residues. Trimming cost V 4 bases and J 5 bases; bases outside gene matches: 8.

The chain couples TRBV2 to TRBJ2-7; 9 nucleotides match TRBD1. In germline, CDR1 is SNHLY, CDR2 FYNNEI. CDR3 size: 16 residues. Trimming took 1 base from V and 3 from J; bases not matched to a gene: 7. Here the CDR3 reads CASSEVLRTGVYEQYF. CDR3 coding DNA: TGTGCCAGCAGTGAAGTGCTTAGGACAGGGGTCTACGAGCAGTACTTC. Full variable domain (rest looked up from reference TRBV2 and TRBJ2-7): EPEVTQTPSHQVTQMGQEVILRCVPISNHLYFYWYRQILGQKVEFLVSFYNNEISEKSEIFDDQFSVERPDGSNFTLKIRSTKLEDSAMYFCASSEVLRTGVYEQYFGPGTRLTVT.